This passage covers 30 T cell receptor beta chains from one sample sequenced in a study of vaccination and CD4 T cells after COVID-19. The antigens these receptors bind are not known. As for treatment: approximately 9-day PBMC culture with coronavirus spike peptide pools or control peptides (ViraFEST assay). Oncomine TCR Beta short-read sequencing was applied to DNA from cultured CD4+ T cells. MiXCR, applied by TCRdb to the PCR reads, yields one record per CDR3 protein. In the table there are some 20,000 distinct CDR3 sequences, over 25% of which are singletons. Sequenced material: cultured CD4+ T cells from blood. The receptors stem from a human donor with COVID-19.

By sample fraction, this clonotype is medium-sized. The gene calls are TRBV6-2 or TRBV6-3 and TRBJ1-5; 7 bases fit TRBD1. The ends lost 6 bases at V and 2 bases at J; junction bases unmatched: 4. The V gene's germline CDR1 is MNHEY and CDR2 SVGEGT. The CDR3 covers 14 residues. The CDR3 DNA reads as TGTGCCAGCAGGCCTACAGGGGGCAATCAGCCCCAGCATTTT. It yields the protein CASRPTGGNQPQHF.

The count of this clonotype is one. The chain carries TRBV5-1 and TRBJ2-3, with D possibly being TRBD2 (6 bases). The CDR3 sequence is 12 residues long. V was clipped by 5 bases and J by 5 bases, with 9 bases between them. Germline loops: CDR1 SGHRS, CDR2 YFSETQ. The CDR3 here is CASRRGKDTQYF. In nucleotides, the CDR3 is TGCGCCAGCAGACGGGGGAAAGATACGCAGTATTTT.

This chain uses TRBV20-1 with TRBJ2-1; TRBD2 matches 8 bases. The CDR3 loop spans 13 amino acids. J gave up 8 bases and V 6 bases, and 9 bases lay outside the gene matches. Germline CDR1 and CDR2: DFQATT and SNEGSKA (reference sequence). This CDR3 is CSAPGLGVHEQFF. CDR3 coding DNA: TGCAGTGCGCCGGGACTAGGGGTCCATGAGCAGTTCTTC.

The V and J genes are TRBV6-2 or TRBV6-3 and TRBJ1-3; no definite D call. This CDR3 is built from 14 residues. Germline-derived CDR1 and CDR2 are MNHEY and SVGEGT. The V end lost 7 bases, the J end lost 2 bases, and 12 bases lay between the germline ends. The CDR3 nucleotides are TGTGCCAGCACCGAAGGCAGAACTGGAAACACCATATATTTT. Its protein is CASTEGRTGNTIYF.

This clonotype occurred a few times. V gene TRBV19 combines with J gene TRBJ1-5; 10 bases match TRBD1. CDR3 length: 16 residues. V lost 7 bases, J lost 7 bases, and 13 bases stayed unmatched. Per germline, CDR1 LNHDA and CDR2 SQIVND (reference sequence). The CDR3 DNA sequence: TGTGCCAGTAACACCTTGGGACAGGGGTTTATCCAGCCCCAGCATTTT. This gives the protein CASNTLGQGFIQPQHF.

This clonotype was counted a few times. V and J are TRBV12-3 or TRBV12-4 and TRBJ1-3; D ambiguous. The CDR3 runs 12 residues. The V end lost 5 bases, the J end lost 4 bases, and 6 bases lay between the germline ends. The CDR3 DNA is TGTGCCAGCAGTGTGCTAGGAAACACCATATATTTT. This translates into CASSVLGNTIYF.

The chain joins TRBV30 to TRBJ2-7, with D maybe TRBD1 (5 bases). Looked up from germline, CDR1 is GTSNPN and CDR2 is SVGIG (reference sequence). This CDR3 has 14 residues. V was pared by 4 bases and J by 4 bases, with 17 bases between. CDR3 protein: CAWTIQDRIYEQYF. The CDR3 DNA sequence: TGTGCCTGGACAATACAGGATCGAATTTACGAGCAGTACTTC.

This clonotype was counted a few times. The rearrangement joins TRBV27 to TRBJ2-2; no reliable D call. Germline CDR1 and CDR2: MNHEY and SMNVEV (reference sequence). With 4 bases removed from V and 1 base from J, the gap between germline ends came to 7 bases. The CDR3 spans 14 residues. In DNA, the CDR3 is TGTGCCAGCAGTTCGACGGTGAACACCGGGGAGCTGTTTTTT. Encoded protein: CASSSTVNTGELFF.

The chain carries TRBV27 and TRBJ1-2; 8 nucleotides line up with TRBD1. There are 15 residues in the CDR3. The germline V gene encodes CDR1 MNHEY and CDR2 SMNVEV (reference sequence). V lost 5 bases and J lost 0; bases outside the gene matches: 5. CDR3 protein: CASSTTGGTNYGYTF. The CDR3 DNA reads TGTGCCAGCAGTACAACAGGGGGGACTAACTATGGCTACACCTTC.

V gene TRBV6-5 combines with J gene TRBJ2-3; no clear D gene. Germline V gene lookup returns CDR1 MNHEY and CDR2 SVGAGI. Deletions cut 2 bases from V and 6 bases from J, with 15 bases between. This CDR3 has 15 residues. CDR3 amino acids: CASSYGSTGTDTQYF. The CDR3 DNA is TGTGCCAGCAGTTACGGAAGTACCGGTACGGATACGCAGTATTTT.

V gene TRBV12-3 or TRBV12-4 combines with J gene TRBJ2-2, with TRBD1 matching 7 bases. Trimming at V came to 3 bases and at J to 3 bases, leaving 4 bases not matched to a gene. The CDR3 spans 15 residues. The CDR3 reads CASSLAQGDTGELFF. CDR3 nucleotide sequence: TGTGCCAGCAGTTTGGCTCAGGGGGACACCGGGGAGCTGTTTTTT.

Only a few counts were recorded for this clonotype. The V call is TRBV7-2, the J call TRBJ2-2; 8 bases align to TRBD2. Germline trimming cut 3 bases from V and 5 bases from J; bases unmatched to any gene: 8. The CDR3 is 16 amino acids. Per germline, CDR1 SGHTA and CDR2 FQGNSA. The CDR3 spells CASSFSGGPRTGELFF. The CDR3 DNA follows: TGTGCCAGCAGCTTTTCGGGGGGGCCTCGTACCGGGGAGCTGTTTTTT. Filled out from reference TRBV7-2 and TRBJ2-2, the complete variable domain reads GAGVSQSPSNKVTEKGKDVELRCDPISGHTALYWYRQSLGQGLEFLIYFQGNSAPDKSGLPSDRFSAERTGGSVSTLTIQRTQQEDSAVYLCASSFSGGPRTGELFFGEGSRLTVL.

The chain couples TRBV20-1 to TRBJ1-4; maybe TRBD1 (5 bases). The CDR3 sequence is 16 residues long. V was clipped by 3 bases and J by 3 bases, with 17 bases between them. Germline lookup yields CDR1 DFQATT and CDR2 SNEGSKA (reference sequence). The CDR3 region is CSARAWGGVPNEKLFF. The CDR3 nucleotides read TGCAGTGCTAGGGCCTGGGGGGGGGTCCCTAATGAAAAACTGTTTTTT.

The V and J genes are TRBV5-6 and TRBJ1-1, with 9 nucleotides matching TRBD1. Trimming cost V 5 bases and J 6 bases; bases outside gene matches: 5. CDR3 length: 13 residues. Germline V lookup: CDR1 SGHDT, CDR2 YYEEEE. The CDR3 spells CASRRQGVAEAFF. The CDR3 DNA follows: TGTGCCAGCAGAAGACAGGGGGTGGCTGAAGCTTTCTTT. The whole variable domain, remainder taken from reference TRBV5-6 and TRBJ1-1, is DAGVTQSPTHLIKTRGQQVTLRCSPKSGHDTVSWYQQALGQGPQFIFQYYEEEERQRGNFPDRFSGHQFPNYSSELNVNALLLGDSALYLCASRRQGVAEAFFGQGTRLTVV.

This clonotype was counted only a few times. The CDR3 protein is CSATTRGYPYEQYF. The CDR3 bases are TGCAGTGCTACGACGAGGGGGTATCCCTACGAGCAGTACTTC. J is TRBJ2-7 and V is TRBV20-1, with D possibly matching TRBD1 (6 bases). Germline CDR1 and CDR2: DFQATT and SNEGSKA (reference sequence). The CDR3 loop spans 14 amino acids. Trimming pared 4 bases from V and 2 bases from J, leaving 15 bases between.

The chain uses TRBV20-1 and TRBJ1-5; D may be TRBD1 (6 bases). CDR1 is DFQATT and CDR2 is SNEGSKA in the germline V gene (reference sequence). Trimming removed 3 bases at V and 2 bases at J, with 20 bases between. CDR3 size: 17 residues. The CDR3 DNA follows: TGCAGTGCTAGCGCCCGCTCAGGGGCTTCCCGCAATCAGCCCCAGCATTTT. This gives the protein CSASARSGASRNQPQHF.

This clonotype was observed a few times. The genes are TRBV11-2 and TRBJ1-1; a possible D gene is TRBD1 (6 bases). CDR1 and CDR2 from the germline V gene are SGHAT and FQNNGV. V lost 3 bases and J 1 base, leaving 12 bases between the germline ends. There are 15 residues in the CDR3. The CDR3 is CASSFQGQRNTEAFF. The CDR3 region has the DNA TGTGCCAGCAGCTTTCAGGGGCAGAGGAACACTGAAGCTTTCTTT.

A few counts support this clonotype. The rearrangement joins TRBV7-2 to TRBJ1-2; 9 bases align to TRBD1. Losses at the gene ends were 3 bases for V and 8 bases for J; bases not matched to a gene: 7. Germline V gene lookup returns CDR1 SGHTA and CDR2 FQGNSA. The CDR3 totals 14 residues. The CDR3 bases are TGTGCCAGCAGCTTCCGGACAGGGGAGCGAGGCTACACCTTC. It codes for CASSFRTGERGYTF.

This clonotype was seen only a few times. Relative to the germline gene, one junction end is altered; a read error may explain this. V and J are TRBV25-1 and TRBJ2-6, with 8 bases lining up with TRBD1. Germline CDR1 and CDR2: MGHDK and SYGVNS. The CDR3 extends over 20 amino acids. DNA of the CDR3: TGTGCTAGCAGTGAATATAGATCGGCCAGGGGGCGTTCTGGGGCCAACGTCCTGACTTTC. It encodes CASSEYRSARGRSGANVLTF.

This clonotype has a handful of counts. CDR3 in amino acids: CASSLGQAQSPLHF. Here the CDR3 DNA reads TGTGCCAGCAGCTTGGGACAGGCCCAGTCACCCCTCCACTTT. The chain carries TRBV5-5 and TRBJ1-6; TRBD1 is a possible D gene (6 bases). CDR1 and CDR2 (germline): SGHKS, YYEKEE (reference sequence). V lost 0 bases and J lost 10, with 11 bases in between. The CDR3 has 14 residues.

This clonotype has more than one count but fewer than ten. At one of its ends the junction is not consistent with the germline gene, which may arise from a read error. This chain uses TRBV7-7 with TRBJ2-7; D call uncertain. The CDR3 loop spans 13 amino acids. Germline-derived CDR1 and CDR2 are SSHAT and FNYEAQ (reference sequence). The CDR3 DNA follows: TGTGCTAGCAGCCAGAGTGGGGTATACGAGCAGTACTTC. This gives the protein CASSQSGVYEQYF.

This chain links TRBV20-1 with TRBJ2-7; TRBD2 matches 11 bases. V was pared by 5 bases and J by 4 bases, with 4 bases of the junction left unmatched. The CDR3 has 13 amino acids. Per germline, CDR1 DFQATT and CDR2 SNEGSKA (reference sequence). The CDR3 protein is CSAQIAGGYEQYF. In nucleotides, the CDR3 is TGCAGTGCTCAAATAGCGGGGGGGTACGAGCAGTACTTC.

The V and J genes are TRBV12-3 or TRBV12-4 and TRBJ2-3, with 8 nucleotides matching TRBD1. The CDR3 is 15 residues long. Trimming cost V 1 base and J 0 bases; bases outside gene matches: 0. The CDR3 DNA reads as TGTGCCAGCAGTTTAGGGGACAGGAGCACAGATACGCAGTATTTT. It codes for CASSLGDRSTDTQYF.

The V and J genes are TRBV6-6 and TRBJ1-4, with 8 bases identical to TRBD1. The CDR3 is made up of 16 amino acids. J was trimmed by 7 bases and V by 2 bases; bases with no gene match: 9. From germline, CDR1 is MNHNY and CDR2 SVGAGI (reference sequence). This CDR3 is CASSYRSTGVGEKLFF. The CDR3 DNA follows: TGTGCCAGCAGTTACAGATCGACAGGGGTTGGTGAAAAACTGTTTTTT.

This clonotype was seen a handful of times. The chain uses TRBV19 and TRBJ1-5; perhaps TRBD1 as D (5 bases). The CDR3 loop spans 13 amino acids. Between the trimmed V and J ends, which lost 7 bases and 8 bases, there was a span of 15 bases. CDR1 and CDR2 from the germline V gene are LNHDA and SQIVND (reference sequence). The CDR3 sequence is CASMTQLGEPQHF. CDR3 in DNA: TGTGCCAGTATGACTCAACTAGGGGAGCCCCAGCATTTT.

This clonotype showed up just a few times. The rearrangement joins TRBV6-4 to TRBJ2-6; 8 nucleotides line up with TRBD1. Trimming cost V 6 bases and J 1 base; bases outside gene matches: 8. Per the germline V gene, CDR1 is MRHNA and CDR2 is SNTAGT. The CDR3 loop spans 17 amino acids. The CDR3 loop reads CASRETGVNSGANVLTF. The DNA of the CDR3 is TGTGCCAGCAGGGAGACAGGGGTAAATTCTGGGGCCAACGTCCTGACTTTC.

Only a few counts were recorded for this clonotype. This rearrangement joins TRBV6-5 to TRBJ1-6; D gene uncertain. Looked up from germline, CDR1 is MNHEY and CDR2 is SVGAGI. The V gene lost 6 bases and the J gene lost 3 bases, with 12 bases spanning the gap. The CDR3 sequence is 15 residues long. The CDR3 here is CASRYQTDYNSPLHF. The CDR3 nucleotides read TGTGCCAGCAGATACCAAACGGACTATAATTCACCCCTCCACTTT.

J is TRBJ2-3 and V is TRBV6-1; D is perhaps TRBD1 (7 bases). Between the trimmed V and J ends, which lost 3 bases and 0 bases, there was a span of 19 bases. Per germline, CDR1 MNHNS and CDR2 SASEGT. The CDR3 spans 18 residues. Here the CDR3 DNA reads TGTGCCAGCAGTGATACCGTTCCAGGGGGGATTAGCACAGATACGCAGTATTTT. As protein: CASSDTVPGGISTDTQYF.

This clonotype has just a few counts. This sequence joins TRBV23-1 and TRBJ1-5, with D possibly matching TRBD1 (5 bases). TRBV23-1 carries the ORF label, with uncertain function. CDR3 size: 14 residues. Trimming cost V 7 bases and J 5 bases, with 15 bases left between them. The CDR3 loop reads CASIGTPVDQPQHF. In DNA form, the CDR3 reads TGCGCCAGCATCGGGACTCCGGTAGATCAGCCCCAGCATTTT.

The chain links TRBV28 to TRBJ2-2; possible D gene TRBD2, 6 bases. V shed 2 bases and J shed 6 bases, with 13 bases lying between them. CDR1 MDHEN and CDR2 SYDVKM come from the germline V gene. This CDR3 has 15 residues. Here the CDR3 reads CASSLGGAGAGELFF. The CDR3 nucleotides read TGTGCCAGCAGTTTAGGAGGGGCCGGGGCCGGGGAGCTGTTTTTT.